This T cell receptor (beta chain) was retrieved from a study of T cells in women clearing cervical HPV infection. Study in general: Controls were women whose single incident HPV16 infection cleared within 12 months without precancer or cancer. Blood came at first lesion visit for cases, post-clearance for controls. Case blood was drawn a median about 150 days after lesion detection.

Per the germline V gene, CDR1 is KGHSH and CDR2 is LQKENI. This CDR3 spans 13 amino acids. immunoSEQ multiplex PCR used an average of around 1,200 ng genomic DNA. The repertoire was sequenced with immunoSEQ multiplex PCR; TCRdb's copy has only in-frame clones and lacks some. The sample table includes tens of thousands of clones. As for this clone: The CDR3 end is not reached by the read, which stops 3 residues before it; the germline J gene fills it in.

The chain recombines TRBV18 with TRBJ1-1, with D possibly matching TRBD1 (5 bases). The TCR was taken from a woman aged 18-69 years with a cervical HPV16 infection that either progressed to CIN3+ or cleared (not recorded which). Sequencing was carried out using blood buffy coat. The CDR3 bases that were read are TGTGCCAGCTCACCAGCCAGGGATAAAAAA. This sequence encodes CASSPARDKK. From start to end, the CDR3 is CASSPARDKKAFF.